The rows below give T cell receptor beta chains drawn from one sample of a study of response to subunit inactivated influenza vaccine. TCRdb reanalysed the RT-PCR reads using MiXCR and keeps one entry per CDR3 protein. The sample records roughly 780,000 distinct CDR3 sequences, about 18% being singletons. The specimen comprised PBMCs from blood, sampled around 5 days after vaccination. The receptors originated from a man aged 50-59 years who received an inactivated influenza vaccine. Both conserved end residues are part of each CDR3. D genes are given only for firm matches.

V | D | CDR3
TRBV5-1 | . | CASKWGSTDTQYF
TRBV20-1 | TRBD2 | CSAPSGRAENIQYF
TRBV11-1 | . | CASSPQLPGPGYSTDTQYF
TRBV7-2 | TRBD2 | CASSFQAGGVDTQYF
TRBV7-2 | TRBD2 | CASSWGLAGSTDTQYF
TRBV30 | TRBD1 | CAWSGGQFNEKLFF
TRBV14 | TRBD1 | CASSPGQGINYEQYF
TRBV20-1 | TRBD2 | CSAQGGTSGRGGLYEQYF
TRBV29-1 | . | CSVDSGTDTQYF
TRBV6-2/TRBV6-3 | . | CASSYSDLLETQYF
TRBV5-6 | TRBD1 | CASSFGTGLFDEQFF
TRBV4-2 | TRBD2 | CASSLAGGRDEQFF
TRBV20-1 | TRBD2 | CSASLAGGLTYEQYF